This TCR beta chain is from a study of blood T cell repertoires in COVID-19. As for the study in general: T cells, B-cell-depleted T cells, or PBMCs supplied cDNA or gDNA.

This table comes from immunoSEQ multiplex PCR, and its TCRdb copy is limited to in-frame clones, with some not included. The data contain about 210,000 clones, around 80% of them singletons. V gave up 0 bases and J gave up 5 bases; unmatched junction bases: 9. CDR3 length equals 16 residues. Germline values: CDR1 LNHDA, CDR2 SQIVND (reference sequence). The receptor's source is a woman in her sixties or seventies with COVID-19, enrolled during active disease. Sequenced sample: peripheral blood. V gene TRBV19 combines with J gene TRBJ1-2; 7 bases fit TRBD1. The CDR3 DNA is TGTGCCAGTAGTATAGAAGCAGGGGGGCAAGGTTATGGCTACACCTTC. Amino acid sequence: CASSIEAGGQGYGYTF.